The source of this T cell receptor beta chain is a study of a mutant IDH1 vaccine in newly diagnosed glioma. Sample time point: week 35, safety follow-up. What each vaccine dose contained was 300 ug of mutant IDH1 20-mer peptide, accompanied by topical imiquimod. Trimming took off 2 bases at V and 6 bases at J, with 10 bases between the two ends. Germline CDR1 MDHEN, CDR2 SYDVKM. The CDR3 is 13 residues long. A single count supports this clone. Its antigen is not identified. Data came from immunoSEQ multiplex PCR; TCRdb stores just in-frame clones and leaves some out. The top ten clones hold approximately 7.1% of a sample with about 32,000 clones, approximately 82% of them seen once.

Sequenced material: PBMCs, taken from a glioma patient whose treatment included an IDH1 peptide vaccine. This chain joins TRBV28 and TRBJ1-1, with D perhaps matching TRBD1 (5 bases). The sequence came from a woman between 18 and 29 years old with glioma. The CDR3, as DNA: TGTGCCAGCAGTTTACCCGGGGGATCTGAAGCTTTCTTT. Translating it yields CASSLPGGSEAFF.